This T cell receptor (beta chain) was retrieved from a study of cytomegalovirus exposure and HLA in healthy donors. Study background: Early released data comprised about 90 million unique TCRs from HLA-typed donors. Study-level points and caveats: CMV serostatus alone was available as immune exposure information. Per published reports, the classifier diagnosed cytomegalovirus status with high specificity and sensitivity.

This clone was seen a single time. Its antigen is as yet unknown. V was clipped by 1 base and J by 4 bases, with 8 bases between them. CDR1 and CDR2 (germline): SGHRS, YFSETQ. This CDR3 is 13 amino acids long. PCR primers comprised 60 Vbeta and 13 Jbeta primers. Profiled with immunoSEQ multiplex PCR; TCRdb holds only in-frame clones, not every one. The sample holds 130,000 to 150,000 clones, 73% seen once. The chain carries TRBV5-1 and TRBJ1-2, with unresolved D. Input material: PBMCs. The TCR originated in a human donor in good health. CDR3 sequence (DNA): TGCGCCAGCAGCTTGACAGTTTCCTATGGCTACACCTTC. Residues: CASSLTVSYGYTF.